This TCR beta chain was obtained from a study of cytomegalovirus exposure and HLA in healthy donors. Study background: According to later analysis, the same platform produced the 90 to 150 validation and some 680 first-cohort repertoires.

V lost 3 bases to trimming and J lost 7 bases, with 18 bases between them. This CDR3 contains 15 residues. CDR1 and CDR2 from the germline V gene are SNHLY and FYNNEI. Only in-frame clones appear in the TCRdb table, and some are missing; sequencing was by immunoSEQ multiplex PCR. In the table there are under 150,000 clones, roughly 86% of which are singletons. V gene TRBV2 combines with J gene TRBJ1-2; D remains unclear. This sequence was found in a man between 18 and 29 years old in good health and CMV-seropositive. Input material: PBMCs. CDR3 bases: TGTGCCAGCAGTGATAATGAAGCCACTAATCCTGGCTACACCTTC. Translating it yields CASSDNEATNPGYTF.